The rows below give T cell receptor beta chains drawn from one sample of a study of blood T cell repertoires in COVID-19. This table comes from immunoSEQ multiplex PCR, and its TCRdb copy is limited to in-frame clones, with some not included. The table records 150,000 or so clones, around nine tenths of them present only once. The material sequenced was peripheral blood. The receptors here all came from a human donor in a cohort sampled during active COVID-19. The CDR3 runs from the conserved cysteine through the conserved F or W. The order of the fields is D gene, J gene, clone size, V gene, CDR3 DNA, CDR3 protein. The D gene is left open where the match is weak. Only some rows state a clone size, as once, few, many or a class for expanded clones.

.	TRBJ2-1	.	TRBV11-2	TGTGCCAGCAGCCCTACTAGGTTTAGGAATGAGCAGTTCTTC	CASSPTRFRNEQFF
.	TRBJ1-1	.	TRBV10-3	TGTGCCATCAGTCAGTCCATGAACACTGAAGCTTTCTTT	CAISQSMNTEAFF
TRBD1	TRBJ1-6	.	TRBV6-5	TGTGCCACTGCGGACAGGGGTGAATCACCCCTCCACTTT	CATADRGESPLHF
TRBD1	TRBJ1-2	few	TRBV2	TGTGCCAGCAGACTTAGGACAGGGGCCACTAACTATGGCTACACCTTC	CASRLRTGATNYGYTF
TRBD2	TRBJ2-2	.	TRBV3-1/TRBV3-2	TGTGCCAGCAGCCAAGTGACTAGCGCGGGCACCGGGGAGCTGTTTTTT	CASSQVTSAGTGELFF
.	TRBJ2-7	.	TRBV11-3	TGTGCCAGCACCCCCCGCCCAGCCTACGAGCAGTACTTC	CASTPRPAYEQYF
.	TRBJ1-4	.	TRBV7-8	TGTGCCAGCAGTCCAAATGAAAAACTGTTTTTT	CASSPNEKLFF
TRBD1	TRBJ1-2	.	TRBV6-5	TGTGCCAGCAGTTACAATCTTGGCAGGGGGGAAGGCTACACCTTC	CASSYNLGRGEGYTF
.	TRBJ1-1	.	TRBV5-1	TGCGCCAGCATCCGAGACCCAGGCAACACTGAAGCTTTCTTT	CASIRDPGNTEAFF
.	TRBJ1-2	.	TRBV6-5	TGTGCCAGCAGAGATGACAAGAACTATGGCTACACCTTC	CASRDDKNYGYTF
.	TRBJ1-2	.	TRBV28	TGTGCCAGCTCCAGGGGTGGCTACACCTTC	CASSRGGYTF
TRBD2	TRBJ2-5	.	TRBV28	TGTGCCAGCAGTACGGGGACTAGCCAAGAGACCCAGTACTTC	CASSTGTSQETQYF
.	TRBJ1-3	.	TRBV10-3	TGTGCCATCAGTGATATGGCCTCCCGCTCTGGAAACACCATATATTTT	CAISDMASRSGNTIYF
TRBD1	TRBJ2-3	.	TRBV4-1	TGCGCCAGCGCTATGTACAGGGGGCCAACAGATACGCAGTATTTT	CASAMYRGPTDTQYF
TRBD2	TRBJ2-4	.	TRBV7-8	TGTGCCAGCAGCACGAGGACTAGCGGGGCAACCAAAAACATTCAGTACTTC	CASSTRTSGATKNIQYF
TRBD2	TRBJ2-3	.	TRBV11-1	TGTGCCAGCAGCTGGACTAGCGGGGGACGGGGGACGCAGTATTTT	CASSWTSGGRGTQYF
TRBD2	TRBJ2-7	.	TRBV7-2	TGTGCCAGCAGCTCCTCTGGTAGGGAGGGCGAGCAGTACTTC	CASSSSGREGEQYF
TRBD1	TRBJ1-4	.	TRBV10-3	TGTGCCATCAGTCCAGGGGGGAGAAGTAATGAAAAACTGTTTTTT	CAISPGGRSNEKLFF
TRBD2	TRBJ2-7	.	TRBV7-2	TGTGCCAGCAGCACCGTAGCGGGAGCGGAGTACGAGCAGTACTTC	CASSTVAGAEYEQYF
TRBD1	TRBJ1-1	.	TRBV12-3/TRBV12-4	TGTGCCAGCAGTTCTACAGGGGTAGGGGCTTTCTTT	CASSSTGVGAFF
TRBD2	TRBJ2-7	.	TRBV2	TGTGCCAGCAGTGATGTCAGCGGGGACGAGCAGTACTTC	CASSDVSGDEQYF
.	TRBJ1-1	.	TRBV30	TGTGCCTGGAGTGTGGAGACTCACACTGAAGCTTTCTTT	CAWSVETHTEAFF
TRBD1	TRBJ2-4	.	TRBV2	TGTGCCAGCGTTCCGGACAGGGGCCTTGAAGGGTACTTC	CASVPDRGLEGYF
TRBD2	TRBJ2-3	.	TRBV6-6	TGTGCCAGCAGTCGCCGACTAGCGGGAGTCCTCCCAGATACGCAGTATTTT	CASSRRLAGVLPDTQYF
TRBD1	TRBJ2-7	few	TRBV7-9	TGTGCCAGCAGCTCTTCGGGACAGACCTACGAGCAGTACTTC	CASSSSGQTYEQYF
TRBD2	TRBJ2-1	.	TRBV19	TGTGCCAGTAGTATAGATAGGGGACTAGCGGGACCGACAAGGGATGAGCAGTTCTTC	CASSIDRGLAGPTRDEQFF
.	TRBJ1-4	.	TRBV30	TGTGCCTGGACCCCGGGAGCAAGTAATGAAAAACTGTTTTTT	CAWTPGASNEKLFF
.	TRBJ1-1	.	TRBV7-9	TGTGCCAGCAGCCGGGGAGGGGTGGACACTGAAGCTTTCTTT	CASSRGGVDTEAFF
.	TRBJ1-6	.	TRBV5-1	TGCGCCAGCAGCATAACAGCGGAGGGTAATTCACCCCTCCACTTT	CASSITAEGNSPLHF
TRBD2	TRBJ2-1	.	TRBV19	TGTGCCAGTAGTATCCCGACTAGCGGGCCGAAGCATGAGCAGTTCTTC	CASSIPTSGPKHEQFF
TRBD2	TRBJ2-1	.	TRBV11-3	TGTGCCAGCAGCTTAGTGGGAAGCGGGAGAAGCTACAATGAGCAGTTCTTC	CASSLVGSGRSYNEQFF
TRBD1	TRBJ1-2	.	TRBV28	TGTGCCAGCACCCTTGGGGGACAGGGGGATTTCTATGGCTACACCTTC	CASTLGGQGDFYGYTF
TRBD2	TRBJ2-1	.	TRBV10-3	TGTGCCATCAGTGATGGTTCTCGGACTAGCGGGAGGCCTATTTCCTACAATGAGCAGTTCTTC	CAISDGSRTSGRPISYNEQFF
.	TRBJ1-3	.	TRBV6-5	TGTGCCAGCAGGGACAGCTCTGGAAACACCATATATTTT	CASRDSSGNTIYF
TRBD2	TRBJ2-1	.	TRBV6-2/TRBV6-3	TGTGCCAGCAGTTACTCTTCCGGGCGGGGGGTCTCCTACAATGAGCAGTTCTTC	CASSYSSGRGVSYNEQFF
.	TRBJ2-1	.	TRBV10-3	TGTGCCATCAAGGTGGAGGGATCCTACAATGAGCAGTTCTTC	CAIKVEGSYNEQFF